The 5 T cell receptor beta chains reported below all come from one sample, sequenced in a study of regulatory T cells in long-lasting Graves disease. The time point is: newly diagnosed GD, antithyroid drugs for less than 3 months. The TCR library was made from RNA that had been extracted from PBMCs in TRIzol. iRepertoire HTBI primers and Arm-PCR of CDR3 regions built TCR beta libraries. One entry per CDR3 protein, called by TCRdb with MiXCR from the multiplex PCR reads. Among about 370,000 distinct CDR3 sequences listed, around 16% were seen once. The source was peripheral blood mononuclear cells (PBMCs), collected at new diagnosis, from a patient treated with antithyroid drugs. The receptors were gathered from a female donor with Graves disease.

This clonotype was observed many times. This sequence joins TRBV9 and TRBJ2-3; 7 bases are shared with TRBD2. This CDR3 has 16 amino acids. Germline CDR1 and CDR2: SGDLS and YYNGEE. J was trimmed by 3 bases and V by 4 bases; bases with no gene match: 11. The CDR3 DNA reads TGTGCCAGCAGCTCCCGTAGCGGGTTGGGGACAGATACGCAGTATTTT. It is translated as CASSSRSGLGTDTQYF.

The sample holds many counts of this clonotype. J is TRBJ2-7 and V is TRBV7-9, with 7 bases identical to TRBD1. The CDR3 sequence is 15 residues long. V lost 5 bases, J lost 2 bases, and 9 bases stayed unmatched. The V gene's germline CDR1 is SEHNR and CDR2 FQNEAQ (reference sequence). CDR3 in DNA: TGTGCCAGCAGCCCCCGGGACAGAGACCCCTACGAGCAGTACTTC. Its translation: CASSPRDRDPYEQYF.

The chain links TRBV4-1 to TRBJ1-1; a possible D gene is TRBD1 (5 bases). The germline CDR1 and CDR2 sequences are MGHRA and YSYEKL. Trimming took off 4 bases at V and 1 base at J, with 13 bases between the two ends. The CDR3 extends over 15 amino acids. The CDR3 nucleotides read TGCGCCAGCAGCCTCAAGACAGCCTCGAACACTGAAGCTTTCTTT. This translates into CASSLKTASNTEAFF.

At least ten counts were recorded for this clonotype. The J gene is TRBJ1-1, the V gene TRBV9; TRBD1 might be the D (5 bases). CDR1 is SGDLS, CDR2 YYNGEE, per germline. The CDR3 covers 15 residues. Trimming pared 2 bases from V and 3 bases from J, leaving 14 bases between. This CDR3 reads CASSVGGQGDTEAFF. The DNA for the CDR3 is TGTGCCAGCAGCGTTGGTGGGCAGGGAGACACTGAAGCTTTCTTT.

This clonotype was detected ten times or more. For the CDR3, the DNA is TGTGCCAGCCCGGGGGGGTTCTTC. Translating it yields CASPGGFF. The V call is TRBV7-9, the J call TRBJ2-1; 7 nucleotides match TRBD2. V gave up 8 bases and J gave up 15 bases; unmatched junction bases: 1. The CDR3 consists of 8 residues. The germline V gene has CDR1 SEHNR and CDR2 FQNEAQ (reference sequence).